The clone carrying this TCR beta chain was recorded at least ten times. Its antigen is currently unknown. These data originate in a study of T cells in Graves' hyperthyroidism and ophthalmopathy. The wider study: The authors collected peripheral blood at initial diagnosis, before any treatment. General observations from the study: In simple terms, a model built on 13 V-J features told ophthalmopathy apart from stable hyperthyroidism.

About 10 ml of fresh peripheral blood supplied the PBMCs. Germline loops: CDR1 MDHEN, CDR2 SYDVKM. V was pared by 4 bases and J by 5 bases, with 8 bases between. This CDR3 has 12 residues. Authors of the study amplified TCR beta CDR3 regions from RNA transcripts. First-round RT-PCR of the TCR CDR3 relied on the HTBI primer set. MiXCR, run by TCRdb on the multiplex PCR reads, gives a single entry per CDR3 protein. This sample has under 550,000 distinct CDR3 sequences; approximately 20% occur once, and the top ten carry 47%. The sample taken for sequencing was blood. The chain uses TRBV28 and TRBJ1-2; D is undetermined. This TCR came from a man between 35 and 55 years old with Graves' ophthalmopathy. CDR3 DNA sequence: TGTGCCAGCAGTTCCCCGAGATATGGCTACACCTTC. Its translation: CASSSPRYGYTF.